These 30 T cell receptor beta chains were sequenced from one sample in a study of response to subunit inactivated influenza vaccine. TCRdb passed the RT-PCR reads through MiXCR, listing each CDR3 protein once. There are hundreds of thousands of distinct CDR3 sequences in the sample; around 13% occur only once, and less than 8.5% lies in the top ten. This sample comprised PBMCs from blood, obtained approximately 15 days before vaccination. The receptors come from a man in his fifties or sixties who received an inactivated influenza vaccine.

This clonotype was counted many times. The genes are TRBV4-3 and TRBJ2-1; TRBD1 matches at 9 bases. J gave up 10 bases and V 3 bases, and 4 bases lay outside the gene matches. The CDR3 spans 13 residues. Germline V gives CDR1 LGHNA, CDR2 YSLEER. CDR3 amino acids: CASSQGQGREQFF. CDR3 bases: TGCGCCAGCAGCCAGGGACAGGGAAGAGAGCAGTTCTTC.

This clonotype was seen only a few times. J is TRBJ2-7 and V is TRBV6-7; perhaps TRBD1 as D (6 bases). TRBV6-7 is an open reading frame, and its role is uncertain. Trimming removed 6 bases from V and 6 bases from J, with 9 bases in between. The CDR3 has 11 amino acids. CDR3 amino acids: CASRSRGEQYF. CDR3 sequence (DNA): TGTGCCAGCAGAAGCAGGGGCGAGCAGTACTTC.

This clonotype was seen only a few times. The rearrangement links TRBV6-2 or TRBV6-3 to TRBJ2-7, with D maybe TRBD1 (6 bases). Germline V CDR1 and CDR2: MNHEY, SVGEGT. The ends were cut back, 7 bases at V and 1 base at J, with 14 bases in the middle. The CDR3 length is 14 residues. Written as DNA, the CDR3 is TGTGCCAGCAATCATAGGACAGAGTCCTACGAGCAGTACTTC. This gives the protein CASNHRTESYEQYF.

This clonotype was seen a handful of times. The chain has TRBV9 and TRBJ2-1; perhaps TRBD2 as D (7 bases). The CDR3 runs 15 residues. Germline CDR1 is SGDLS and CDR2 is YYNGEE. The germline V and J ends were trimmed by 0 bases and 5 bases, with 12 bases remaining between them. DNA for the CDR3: TGTGCCAGCAGCGTAGGCGGGGGCCCGAACAATGAGCAGTTCTTC. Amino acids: CASSVGGGPNNEQFF.

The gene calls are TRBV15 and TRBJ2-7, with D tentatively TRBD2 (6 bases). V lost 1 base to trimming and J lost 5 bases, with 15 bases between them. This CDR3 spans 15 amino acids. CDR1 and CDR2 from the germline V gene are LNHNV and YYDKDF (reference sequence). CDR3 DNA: TGTGCCACCAGCAGAGTAGGCGGGGCGGTCGACGAGCAGTACTTC. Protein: CATSRVGGAVDEQYF.

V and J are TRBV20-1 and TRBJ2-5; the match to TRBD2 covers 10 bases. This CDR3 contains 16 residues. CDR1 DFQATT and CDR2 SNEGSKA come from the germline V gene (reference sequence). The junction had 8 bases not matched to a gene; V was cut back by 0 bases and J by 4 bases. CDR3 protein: CSARDLLLAGRETQYF. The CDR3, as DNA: TGCAGTGCTAGAGATCTTTTACTAGCGGGACGAGAGACCCAGTACTTC.

The CDR3: CASSDLSGGARETQYF. As DNA, the CDR3 is TGTGCCAGCAGTGACCTTAGCGGGGGGGCCCGGGAGACCCAGTACTTC. The chain joins TRBV12-3 or TRBV12-4 to TRBJ2-5, with 11 positions matching TRBD2. Losses at the gene ends were 5 bases for V and 5 bases for J; bases not matched to a gene: 10. This CDR3 contains 16 residues.

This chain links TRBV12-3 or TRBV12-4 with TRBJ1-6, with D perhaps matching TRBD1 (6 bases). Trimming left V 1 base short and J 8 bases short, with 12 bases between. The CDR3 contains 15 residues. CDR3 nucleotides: TGTGCCAGCAGTTTAGGTCCAGGGGTTGATTCACCCCTCCACTTT. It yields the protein CASSLGPGVDSPLHF.

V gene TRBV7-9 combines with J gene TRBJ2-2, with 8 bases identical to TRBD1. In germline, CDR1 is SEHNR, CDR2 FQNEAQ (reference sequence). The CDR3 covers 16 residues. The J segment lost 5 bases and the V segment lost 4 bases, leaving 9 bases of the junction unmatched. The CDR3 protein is CASSYRITGGTGELFF. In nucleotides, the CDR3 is TGTGCCAGCAGCTACCGGATAACAGGGGGAACCGGGGAGCTGTTTTTT.

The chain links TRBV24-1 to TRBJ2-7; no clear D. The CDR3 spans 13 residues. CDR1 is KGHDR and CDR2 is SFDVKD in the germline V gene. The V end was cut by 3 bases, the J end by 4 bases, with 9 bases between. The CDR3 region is CATSDTDGYEQYF. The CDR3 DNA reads TGTGCCACCAGTGATACGGACGGATACGAGCAGTACTTC.

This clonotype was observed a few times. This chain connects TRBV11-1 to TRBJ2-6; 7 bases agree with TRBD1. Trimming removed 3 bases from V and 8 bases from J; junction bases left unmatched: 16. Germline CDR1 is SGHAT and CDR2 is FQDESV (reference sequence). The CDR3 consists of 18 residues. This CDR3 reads CASSFNLGQRDWPNVLTF. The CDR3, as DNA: TGTGCCAGCAGCTTTAACTTGGGACAGCGCGATTGGCCCAACGTCCTGACTTTC.

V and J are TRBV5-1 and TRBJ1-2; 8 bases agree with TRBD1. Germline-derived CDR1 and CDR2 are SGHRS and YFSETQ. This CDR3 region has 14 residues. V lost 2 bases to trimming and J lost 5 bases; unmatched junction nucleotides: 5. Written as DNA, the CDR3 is TGCGCCAGCAGCTTTGTGGGACAGGAGTATGGCTACACCTTC. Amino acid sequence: CASSFVGQEYGYTF.

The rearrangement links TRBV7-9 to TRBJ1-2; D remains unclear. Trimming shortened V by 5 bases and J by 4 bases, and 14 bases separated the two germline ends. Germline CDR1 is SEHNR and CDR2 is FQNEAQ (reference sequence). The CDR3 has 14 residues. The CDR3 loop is CASSLLDGSYGYTF. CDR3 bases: TGTGCCAGCAGCCTATTAGACGGATCCTATGGCTACACCTTC.

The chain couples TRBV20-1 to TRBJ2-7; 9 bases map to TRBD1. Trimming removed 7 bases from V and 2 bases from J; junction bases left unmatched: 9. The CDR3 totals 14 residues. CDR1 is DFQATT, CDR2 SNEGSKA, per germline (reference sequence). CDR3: CSVQGTGNPYEQYF. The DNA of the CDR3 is TGCAGTGTGCAAGGGACAGGGAATCCCTACGAGCAGTACTTC.

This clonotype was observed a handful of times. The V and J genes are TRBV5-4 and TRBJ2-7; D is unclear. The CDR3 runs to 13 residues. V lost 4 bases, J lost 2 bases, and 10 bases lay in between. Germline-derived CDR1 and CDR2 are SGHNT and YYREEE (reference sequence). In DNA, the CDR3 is TGTGCCAGCAGCCAAGTTGCCACCTACGAGCAGTACTTC. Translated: CASSQVATYEQYF.

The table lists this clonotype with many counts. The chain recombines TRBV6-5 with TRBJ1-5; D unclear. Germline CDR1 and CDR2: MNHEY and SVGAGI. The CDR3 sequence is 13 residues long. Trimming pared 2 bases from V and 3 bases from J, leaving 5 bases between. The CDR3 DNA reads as TGTGCCAGCAGTTACCAGGTCAATCAGCCCCAGCATTTT. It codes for CASSYQVNQPQHF.

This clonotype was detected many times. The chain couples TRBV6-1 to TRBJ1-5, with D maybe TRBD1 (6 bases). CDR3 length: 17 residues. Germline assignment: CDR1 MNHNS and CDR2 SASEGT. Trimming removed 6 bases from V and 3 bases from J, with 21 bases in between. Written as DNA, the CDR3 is TGTGCCAGCAGCCCCTGGGACACCCCTCTGTCCAATCAGCCCCAGCATTTT. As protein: CASSPWDTPLSNQPQHF.

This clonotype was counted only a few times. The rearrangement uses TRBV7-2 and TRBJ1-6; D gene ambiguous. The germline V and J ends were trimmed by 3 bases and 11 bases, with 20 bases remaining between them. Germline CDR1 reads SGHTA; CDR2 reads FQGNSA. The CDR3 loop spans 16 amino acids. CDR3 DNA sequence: TGTGCCAGCAGCTTGGGCCCGTTGAGTGTGGTACCACCCCTCCACTTT. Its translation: CASSLGPLSVVPPLHF.

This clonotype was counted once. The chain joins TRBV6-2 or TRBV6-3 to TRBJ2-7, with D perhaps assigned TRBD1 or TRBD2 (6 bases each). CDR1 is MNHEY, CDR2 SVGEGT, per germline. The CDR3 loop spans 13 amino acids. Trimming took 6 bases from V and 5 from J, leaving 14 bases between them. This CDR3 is CASRTTGAHEQYF. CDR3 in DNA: TGTGCCAGCAGGACCACGGGGGCCCACGAGCAGTACTTC.

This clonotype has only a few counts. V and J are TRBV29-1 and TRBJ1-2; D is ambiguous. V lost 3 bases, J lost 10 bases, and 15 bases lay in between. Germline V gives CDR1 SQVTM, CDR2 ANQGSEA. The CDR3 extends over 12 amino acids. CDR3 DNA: TGCAGCGTTGATGTCCGAGACGGGCACTACACCTTC. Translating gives CSVDVRDGHYTF.

CDR3 residues: CASSIDRAQETQYF. The DNA for the CDR3 is TGTGCCAGTAGTATTGACAGGGCTCAAGAGACCCAGTACTTC. The chain is built from TRBV19 and TRBJ2-5; 7 bases match TRBD1. The CDR3 consists of 14 residues. V trimming: 3 bases; J trimming: 2 bases; junction bases outside the gene matches: 3. CDR1 is LNHDA, CDR2 SQIVND, per germline (reference sequence). Full variable domain (outside the CDR3, taken from reference TRBV19 and TRBJ2-5): DGGITQSPKYLFRKEGQNVTLSCEQNLNHDAMYWYRQDPGQGLRLIYYSQIVNDFQKGDIAEGYSVSREKKESFPLTVTSAQKNPTAFYLCASSIDRAQETQYFGPGTRLLVL.

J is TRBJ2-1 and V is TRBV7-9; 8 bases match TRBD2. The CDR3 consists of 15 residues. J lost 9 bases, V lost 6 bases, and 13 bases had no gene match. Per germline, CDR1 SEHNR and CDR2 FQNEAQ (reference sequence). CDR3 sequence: CASRFKRELEGEQFF. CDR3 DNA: TGTGCCAGCAGATTCAAGCGGGAGCTTGAAGGTGAGCAGTTCTTC.

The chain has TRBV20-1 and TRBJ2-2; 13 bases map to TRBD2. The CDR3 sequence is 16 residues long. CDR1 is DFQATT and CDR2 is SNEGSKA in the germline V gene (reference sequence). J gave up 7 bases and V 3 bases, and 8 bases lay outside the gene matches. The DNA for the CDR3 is TGCAGTGCTAGTCGGACTAGCGGGAGATTTAGCGGGGAGCTGTTTTTT. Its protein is CSASRTSGRFSGELFF.

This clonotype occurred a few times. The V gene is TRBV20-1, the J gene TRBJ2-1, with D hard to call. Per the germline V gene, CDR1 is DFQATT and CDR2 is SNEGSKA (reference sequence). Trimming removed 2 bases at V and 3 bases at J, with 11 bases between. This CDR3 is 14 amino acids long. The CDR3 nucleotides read TGCAGTGCTAGATCCCAGGCAGACTACAATGAGCAGTTCTTC. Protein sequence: CSARSQADYNEQFF.

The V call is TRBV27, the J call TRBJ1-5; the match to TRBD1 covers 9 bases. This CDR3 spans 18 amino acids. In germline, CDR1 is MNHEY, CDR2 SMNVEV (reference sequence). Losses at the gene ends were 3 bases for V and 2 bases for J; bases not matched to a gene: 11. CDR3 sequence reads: CASSLTGGGGARNQPQHF. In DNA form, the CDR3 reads TGTGCCAGCAGTTTGACAGGGGGAGGAGGTGCTCGCAATCAGCCCCAGCATTTT.

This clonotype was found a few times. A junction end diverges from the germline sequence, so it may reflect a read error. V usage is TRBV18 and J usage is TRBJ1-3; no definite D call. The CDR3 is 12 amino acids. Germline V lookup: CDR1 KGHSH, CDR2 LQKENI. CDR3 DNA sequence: TGTGCCAGCTCACCATCTGAAAACACCATATATTTT. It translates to CASSPSENTIYF. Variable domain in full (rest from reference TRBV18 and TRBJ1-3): NAGVMQNPRHLVRRRGQEARLRCSPMKGHSHVYWYRQLPEEGLKFMVYLQKENIIDESGMPKERFSAEFPKEGPSILRIQQVVRGDSAAYFCASSPSENTIYFGEGSWLTVV.

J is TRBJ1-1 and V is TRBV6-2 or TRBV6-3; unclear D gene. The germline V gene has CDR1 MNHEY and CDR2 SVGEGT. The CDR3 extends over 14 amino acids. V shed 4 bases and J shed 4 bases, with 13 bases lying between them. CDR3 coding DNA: TGTGCCAGCAGTTCCCAGGTATTGTTCACTGAAGCTTTCTTT. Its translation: CASSSQVLFTEAFF.

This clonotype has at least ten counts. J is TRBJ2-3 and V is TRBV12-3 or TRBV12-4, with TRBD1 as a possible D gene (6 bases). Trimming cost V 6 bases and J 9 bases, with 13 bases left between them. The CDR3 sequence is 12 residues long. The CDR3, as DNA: TGTGCCAGCAGCCCGGCGCAGGGGACGCAGTATTTT. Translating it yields CASSPAQGTQYF.

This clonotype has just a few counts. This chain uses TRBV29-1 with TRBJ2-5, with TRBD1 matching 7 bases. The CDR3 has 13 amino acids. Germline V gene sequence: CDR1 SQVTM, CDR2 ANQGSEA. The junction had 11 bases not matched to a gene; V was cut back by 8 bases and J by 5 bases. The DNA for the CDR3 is TGCAGCTTCCGACAGGGTGGGGTGGAGACCCAGTACTTC. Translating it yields CSFRQGGVETQYF.

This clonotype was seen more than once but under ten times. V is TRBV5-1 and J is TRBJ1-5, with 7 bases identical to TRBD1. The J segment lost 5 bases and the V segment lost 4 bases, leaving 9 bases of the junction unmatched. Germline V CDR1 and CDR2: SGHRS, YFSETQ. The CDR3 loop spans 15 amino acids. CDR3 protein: CASSVTTGSHQPQHF. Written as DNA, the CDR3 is TGCGCCAGCAGCGTGACGACAGGGAGTCATCAGCCCCAGCATTTT.